The clone carrying this TCR beta chain was counted only a few times. Its specificity is not known. The sample originates from a study of cytomegalovirus exposure and HLA in healthy donors. Study-wide results and limits: Later on, a genetic analysis was performed. It linked a missense variant in DCLRE1C with V- and J-gene trimming of TCR beta.

Trimming shortened V by 1 base and J by 9 bases, and 13 bases separated the two germline ends. Germline loops: CDR1 LGHNT, CDR2 FRNRAP. The CDR3 loop spans 14 amino acids. PCR primers comprised 60 Vbeta and 13 Jbeta primers. In the source study's methods: Later, tens of millions of unique TCR beta chains were counted in an analysis, and around 11 million of them were shared. Profiling relied on immunoSEQ multiplex PCR, and the TCRdb table lists in-frame clones only, not all of them. For V, J and clone size, that table is used; D and trimming come from the DNA. The data show 95,000 to 110,000 clones, with about 9.4% seen just once and 5.8% held by the top ten.

The sequence came from a man between 35 and 55 years old in good health and CMV-seropositive. J is TRBJ2-4 and V is TRBV12-5; no definite D call. Sequenced material: PBMCs. The CDR3, as DNA: TGTGCTAGTGGTTTGGGCACTAAGTCGGGCATTCAGTACTTC. Amino acid sequence: CASGLGTKSGIQYF.